The clone carrying this T cell receptor beta chain was recorded only once. These data are taken from a study of blood T cell repertoires in COVID-19. Background on the study: Sites in the United States, Italy and Spain provided acute and convalescent COVID-19 samples. From T cells, B-cell-depleted T cells, or PBMCs came the material, which was cDNA or gDNA.

Original processing methods: Estimation of nucleated cell counts was performed using reference gene primer amplification. Method: immunoSEQ multiplex PCR; TCRdb's copy keeps in-frame clones and lacks some. The V and J calls and clone size are taken from that table; D and trimming were inferred from the DNA. The sample has under 250,000 clones; 84% are singletons. This TCR derives from a man between 45 and 60 years old with active or convalescent COVID-19. Sequencing was performed on peripheral blood.

The CDR3 nucleotides read TGTGCCAGCAGCTTAGCCCCTGCAGGGGTGGGTGGCTACACCTTC. This encodes CASSLAPAGVGGYTF. The J gene is TRBJ1-2, the V gene TRBV7-9; D is possibly TRBD1 (6 bases). The CDR3 is 15 residues long. V lost 0 bases to trimming and J lost 7 bases, with 15 bases between them. Germline values: CDR1 SEHNR, CDR2 FQNEAQ (reference sequence).